The TCR beta chain described here comes from a study of cytomegalovirus exposure and HLA in healthy donors. Notes on the study in general: Later analysis identified several of the most significant clusters that appeared linked to common viral pathogens.

V was shortened by 5 bases and J by 3 bases, with 16 bases between the two germline ends. Germline V gene sequence: CDR1 MNHEY, CDR2 SMNVEV (reference sequence). CDR3 size: 16 residues. Vbeta (60) and Jbeta (13) primers were used in the PCR. The assay was immunoSEQ multiplex PCR, and TCRdb's table has in-frame clones only and misses some. This table has 100,000 to 150,000 clones, 80% appearing once. A word on this clone: Its matching antigen is unknown.

The receptor was derived from a female donor in good health and CMV-seronegative. Material: PBMCs. V gene TRBV27 combines with J gene TRBJ2-2; weak D call: TRBD2 (5 bases). The CDR3 sequence is CASSLAANWYTGELFF. The CDR3 region has the DNA TGTGCCAGCAGTCTAGCCGCTAACTGGTACACCGGGGAGCTGTTTTTT.